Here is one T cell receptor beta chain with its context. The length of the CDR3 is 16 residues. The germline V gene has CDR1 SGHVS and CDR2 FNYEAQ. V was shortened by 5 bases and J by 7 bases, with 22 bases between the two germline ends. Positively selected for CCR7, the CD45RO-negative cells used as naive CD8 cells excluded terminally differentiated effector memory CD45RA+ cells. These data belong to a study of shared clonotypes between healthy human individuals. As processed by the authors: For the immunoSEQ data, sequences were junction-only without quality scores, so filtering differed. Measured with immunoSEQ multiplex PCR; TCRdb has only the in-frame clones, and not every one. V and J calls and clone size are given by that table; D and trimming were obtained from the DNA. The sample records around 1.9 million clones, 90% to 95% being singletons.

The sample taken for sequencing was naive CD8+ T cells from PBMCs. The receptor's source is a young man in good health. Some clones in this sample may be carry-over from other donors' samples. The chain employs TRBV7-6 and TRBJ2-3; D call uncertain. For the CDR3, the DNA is TGTGCCAGCAGCCCCACCCTGGCAAGTTTCGGTCATACGCAGTATTTT. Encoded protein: CASSPTLASFGHTQYF.